The T cell receptor (beta chain) described here comes from a study of T cells after yellow fever vaccination. This clonotype was recorded at least ten times. At one boundary the junction diverges from the germline segment, which might be a read error. Each CDR3 protein gets one entry after TCRdb re-called the 5' RACE reads with MiXCR. The repertoire holds hundreds of thousands of distinct CDR3 sequences, with less than 15% as singletons. This TCR was sampled from a man aged 25-45 years who received the YFV17D yellow fever vaccine. Material: PBMCs, obtained on the day of the yellow fever booster vaccination.

Here the CDR3 DNA reads TGTGCCAGCAGTTCGGGAGCGCAAGAGACCCAGTACTTC. Protein: CASSSGAQETQYF. V is TRBV5-1 and J is TRBJ2-5; D may be TRBD2 (6 bases). Germline CDR1 reads SGHRS; CDR2 reads YFSETQ. The CDR3 runs to 13 residues.